The source of this T cell receptor (beta chain) is a study of beta chain features in type 1 diabetes. General observations from the study: A greater similarity of naive, central memory and Treg TCRB repertoires was seen among patients than among healthy donors. Among all four CD4+ subsets, Type 1 diabetes patients had TCRB CDR3s that were moderately but significantly shorter. For cells with high TCR expression, cDNA sequencing could yield over-representation.

This CDR3 region has 16 residues. V lost 0 bases and J lost 5; bases outside the gene matches: 7. Germline V gene data show CDR1 as LGHNA and CDR2 as YNFKEQ. Sequencing targeted expressed TCRB transcripts, as all isolated RNA had been reverse transcribed. Assay: immunoSEQ multiplex PCR; the TCRdb copy retains only in-frame clones and omits some. The sample holds approximately 52,000 clones, 55% to 75% seen once. This clone was seen a few times. The antigen remains undetermined. CD45RO/CCR7/CD25/CD127/CD95/CD27 separated CD4+ naive, central memory, regulatory and stem cell-like memory cells by sorting. Every sorted population was more than 95% pure.

Material for sequencing was stem cell memory CD4+ T cells from blood. The origin of this receptor is a woman in her twenties or thirties with type 1 diabetes. This chain connects TRBV4-2 to TRBJ2-5, with TRBD2 matching over 9 bases. CDR3 nucleotides: TGTGCCAGCAGCCAAGAGGGTAGCGGGAGTGGGGAGACCCAGTACTTC. Translating it yields CASSQEGSGSGETQYF.